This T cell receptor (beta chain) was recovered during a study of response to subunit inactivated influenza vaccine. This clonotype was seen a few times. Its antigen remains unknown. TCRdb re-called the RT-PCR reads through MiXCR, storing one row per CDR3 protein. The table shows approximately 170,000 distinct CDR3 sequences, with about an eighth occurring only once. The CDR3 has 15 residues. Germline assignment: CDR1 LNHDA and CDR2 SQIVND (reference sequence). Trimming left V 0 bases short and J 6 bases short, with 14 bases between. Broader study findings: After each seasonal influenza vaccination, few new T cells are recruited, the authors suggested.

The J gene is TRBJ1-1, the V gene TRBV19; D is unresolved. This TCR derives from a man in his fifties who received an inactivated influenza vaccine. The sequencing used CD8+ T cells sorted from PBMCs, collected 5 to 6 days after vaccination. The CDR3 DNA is TGTGCCAGTAGTATAGATGAGGGCAGCGTTTCTGAAGCTTTCTTT. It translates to CASSIDEGSVSEAFF.